This T cell receptor (beta chain) was identified during a study of a mutant IDH1 vaccine in newly diagnosed glioma. The CDR3 totals 14 residues. Germline CDR1 and CDR2: GTSNPN and SVGIG (reference sequence). Trimming cost V 0 bases and J 4 bases, with 11 bases left between them. Data came from immunoSEQ multiplex PCR; TCRdb stores just in-frame clones and leaves some out. Seen here are approximately 30,000 clones, 80% to 95% observed once, and the top ten hold 5% to 5.5%. Comment on this clone: The antigen is undetermined.

This sample's time point: week 47, end of study. Mutant IDH1 20-mer peptide, at 300 ug, made up each vaccine dose, with topical imiquimod. V usage is TRBV30 and J usage is TRBJ2-3, with D unclear. The input for sequencing was PBMCs, taken from a glioma patient whose treatment included an IDH1 peptide vaccine. This TCR came from a woman aged 40 to 50 with glioma. In DNA form, the CDR3 reads TGTGCCTGGAGTGTAAGAGTCCGCCCAGATACGCAGTATTTT. Its translation is CAWSVRVRPDTQYF.